The 17 T cell receptor beta chains presented below share a single source sample, sequenced in a study of T cells in women clearing cervical HPV infection. Sequencing used immunoSEQ multiplex PCR; TCRdb keeps in-frame clones, though not all of them. The specimen's table records roughly 48,000 clones. Sequencing was performed on blood buffy coat. Source of these receptors: a woman between 18 and 75 years old with a cervical HPV16 infection that either progressed to CIN3+ or cleared (not recorded which).

Points on this clone: The sequence runs out 3 residues before the end of the CDR3; the remainder is reconstructed from the germline J gene. The chain joins TRBV30 to TRBJ2-6; D may be TRBD1 (6 bases). Germline assignment: CDR1 GTSNPN and CDR2 SVGIG (reference sequence). With 4 bases removed from V and 3 bases from J, the gap between germline ends came to 10 bases. The length of the CDR3 is 14 residues. The CDR3 loop is CAWTTGLGANVLTF. The CDR3 DNA, read in part, is TGTGCCTGGACAACAGGGCTTGGGGCCAACGTC. Supplemented by reference TRBV30 and TRBJ2-6, the full variable domain reads SQTIHQWPATLVQPVGSPLSLECTVEGTSNPNLYWYRQAAGRGLQLLFYSVGIGQISSEVPQNLSASRPQDRQFILSSKKLLLSDSGFYLCAWTTGLGANVLTFGAGSRLTVL.

As to this clone: The observed sequence ends 3 residues before the CDR3 terminus, with the missing tail filled in from the germline J gene. The chain combines TRBV29-1 with TRBJ1-3; a weak D match, TRBD1 (5 bases). Germline V CDR1 and CDR2: SQVTM, ANQGSEA. The CDR3 sequence is 16 residues long. V was shortened by 1 base and J by 2 bases, with 15 bases between the two germline ends. CDR3 sequence: CSVEVRAGNTGNTIYF. The sequenced part of the CDR3 DNA is TGCAGCGTTGAAGTAAGGGCAGGGAACACTGGAAACACC. Together with reference TRBV29-1 and TRBJ1-3, the CDR3 gives the full variable domain: SAVISQKPSRDICQRGTSLTIQCQVDSQVTMMFWYRQQPGQSLTLIATANQGSEATYESGFVIDKFPISRPNLTFSTLTVSNMSPEDSSIYLCSVEVRAGNTGNTIYFGEGSWLTVV.

As regards this clone: The read is 3 residues too short to cover the CDR3 end, so that end is filled in from the germline J gene. The chain combines TRBV28 with TRBJ1-6; D is ambiguous. V was pared by 3 bases and J by 7 bases, with 10 bases between. This CDR3 has 14 residues. CDR1 and CDR2 from the germline V gene are MDHEN and SYDVKM. The covered CDR3 bases are TGTGCCAGCAGTTTGGGCATTCGCAATTCACCC. Protein product: CASSLGIRNSP. The CDR3 as a whole reads CASSLGIRNSPLHF.

On this clone itself: The read terminates 3 residues ahead of where the CDR3 ends, so the germline J gene completes it. The chain recombines TRBV20-1 with TRBJ1-1; D uncertain. CDR3 length: 12 residues. The V gene's germline CDR1 is DFQATT and CDR2 SNEGSKA (reference sequence). Trimming pared 4 bases from V and 2 bases from J, leaving 8 bases between. CDR3 DNA (partial): TGCAGTGCTAAAGGTCTTAACACTGAA. It translates to CSAKGLNTE. In full, the CDR3 reads CSAKGLNTEAFF.

A note on this clone: The read ends 3 residues shy of where the CDR3 ends; the end is completed using the germline J gene. V and J are TRBV30 and TRBJ2-5, with 7 positions matching TRBD2. The CDR3 runs 14 residues. V was pared by 2 bases and J by 5 bases, with 8 bases of the junction left unmatched. Per germline, CDR1 GTSNPN and CDR2 SVGIG (reference sequence). CDR3 sequence reads: CAWSTGLVDETQYF. The sequenced CDR3 bases are TGTGCCTGGAGTACTGGACTAGTTGACGAGACC.

To note about this clone: The DNA ends 3 residues before the CDR3 does, and the rest of the CDR3 is filled in from the germline J gene. The chain uses TRBV20-1 and TRBJ2-3, with 7 bases that match TRBD2. The J segment lost 0 bases and the V segment lost 2 bases, leaving 5 bases of the junction unmatched. Germline lookup yields CDR1 DFQATT and CDR2 SNEGSKA (reference sequence). The CDR3 sequence is 15 residues long. The CDR3 reads CSARIGGTSTDTQYF. The CDR3 bases that were read are TGCAGTGCTAGAATCGGGGGGACTAGCACAGATACG.

Concerning this clone: The read halts 3 residues ahead of the CDR3 end, with the missing end drawn from the germline J gene. This chain uses TRBV20-1 with TRBJ1-3; TRBD1 agrees at 8 bases. The germline gives CDR1 DFQATT, CDR2 SNEGSKA (reference sequence). J lost 4 bases, V lost 4 bases, and 9 bases had no gene match. The length of the CDR3 is 15 residues. The CDR3 sequence: CSANGAGGSGNTIYF. CDR3 DNA (partial): TGCAGTGCTAATGGAGCAGGGGGCTCAGGAAACACC.

Notes on this clone: The CDR3 end lies 3 residues beyond the end of the read and is filled in from the germline J gene. The J gene is TRBJ2-3, the V gene TRBV18; 8 bases fit TRBD1. Germline-derived CDR1 and CDR2 are KGHSH and LQKENI. The CDR3 spans 17 residues. Trimming took 0 bases from V and 3 from J; bases not matched to a gene: 8. The sequenced CDR3 bases are TGTGCCAGCTCACCACCATCGGGCAGGGGGCTGACAGATACG. It is translated as CASSPPSGRGLTDT. The CDR3, in full, reads CASSPPSGRGLTDTQYF.

Worth noting for this clone: The CDR3 goes on 3 residues after the read ends, and that part is filled in from the germline J gene. V usage is TRBV14 and J usage is TRBJ1-4; D remains ambiguous. This CDR3 comprises 13 residues. CDR1 and CDR2 from the germline V gene are SGHDN and FVKESK. With 2 bases removed from V and 3 bases from J, the gap between germline ends came to 4 bases. The part of the CDR3 DNA that was read is TGTGCCAGCAGCCAATCCGCTAATGAAAAA. The encoded protein is CASSQSANEK. The CDR3 as a whole reads CASSQSANEKLFF.

Remarks on this clone: The DNA ends 3 residues before the CDR3 does, and the rest of the CDR3 is filled in from the germline J gene. The J gene is TRBJ1-1, the V gene TRBV7-3; TRBD1 matches 8 bases. The CDR3 totals 18 residues. Germline CDR1 is SGHTA and CDR2 is FQGTGA. Trimming removed 1 base from V and 3 bases from J; junction bases left unmatched: 13. The CDR3 loop reads CASSLNAGGAVGYTEAFF. The CDR3 DNA, read in part, is TGTGCCAGCAGCTTAAATGCAGGGGGCGCCGTTGGCTACACTGAA.

Notes on this clone: The sequence runs out 3 residues before the end of the CDR3; the remainder is reconstructed from the germline J gene. The genes are TRBV20-1 and TRBJ2-1; TRBD2 matches at 10 bases. The CDR3 is 16 amino acids. Germline V gene sequence: CDR1 DFQATT, CDR2 SNEGSKA (reference sequence). V shed 0 bases, J shed 4 bases, and the junction held 6 bases outside the gene matches. CDR3 sequence reads: CSARDPRTSGYNEQFF. The DNA read from the CDR3 is TGCAGTGCTAGAGATCCCCGGACTAGCGGTTACAATGAG.

Remarks on this clone: Coverage ceases 3 residues before the CDR3 finishes, and the germline J gene fills in the end. The chain uses TRBV11-3 and TRBJ2-3, with D possibly matching TRBD2 (5 bases). V was clipped by 5 bases and J by 2 bases, with 11 bases between them. CDR3 size: 14 residues. Germline V gene sequence: CDR1 SGHNT, CDR2 YENEEA. The part of the CDR3 DNA that was read is TGTGCCAGCAGCGGAGGCAGGTTCACAGATACG. It encodes CASSGGRFTDT. The whole CDR3 sequence reads CASSGGRFTDTQYF.

With regard to this clone: The sequence runs out 3 residues before the end of the CDR3; the remainder is reconstructed from the germline J gene. The gene calls are TRBV5-1 and TRBJ2-2, with TRBD2 matching 14 bases. CDR1 SGHRS and CDR2 YFSETQ come from the germline V gene. Losses at the gene ends were 5 bases for V and 5 bases for J; bases not matched to a gene: 5. CDR3 size: 16 residues. CDR3 loop: CASRGGTSGSTGELFF. The DNA read from the CDR3 is TGCGCCAGCAGAGGAGGGACTAGCGGGAGTACCGGGGAG.

Of note for this clone: The read ends 3 residues before the CDR3 terminus; that terminus is restored from the germline J gene. The chain has TRBV19 and TRBJ1-2, with D uncertain. Germline V CDR1 and CDR2: LNHDA, SQIVND (reference sequence). The CDR3 totals 13 residues. Trimming shortened V by 3 bases and J by 3 bases, and 8 bases separated the two germline ends. The covered CDR3 bases are TGTGCCAGTAGTATGGCGGCAGACTATGGC. Residues: CASSMAADYG. The entire CDR3 protein reads CASSMAADYGYTF. Variable domain in full (rest from reference TRBV19 and TRBJ1-2): DGGITQSPKYLFRKEGQNVTLSCEQNLNHDAMYWYRQDPGQGLRLIYYSQIVNDFQKGDIAEGYSVSREKKESFPLTVTSAQKNPTAFYLCASSMAADYGYTFGSGTRLTVV.

Of note for this clone: The missing CDR3 end, 3 residues past where the read stops, is filled in from the germline J gene. This chain connects TRBV6-1 to TRBJ2-7; tentatively, D is TRBD1 (6 bases). Trimming removed 2 bases from V and 2 bases from J, with 19 bases in between. The CDR3 consists of 17 residues. Germline V CDR1 and CDR2: MNHNS, SASEGT. CDR3 protein: CASSENLWGQGTYEQYF. The sequenced CDR3 bases are TGTGCCAGCAGTGAAAATCTCTGGGGCCAGGGGACCTACGAG.

About this clone itself: The read ends 3 residues before the CDR3 terminus; that terminus is restored from the germline J gene. This chain links TRBV2 with TRBJ1-2; 7 bases map to TRBD1. Germline CDR1 is SNHLY and CDR2 is FYNNEI. CDR3 length equals 14 residues. CDR3 in amino acids: CASSEEGGGYGYTF. CDR3 bases read: TGTGCCAGCAGTGAAGAAGGAGGGGGCTACGGC. Using reference TRBV2 and TRBJ1-2 for the parts outside the CDR3, the full variable domain is EPEVTQTPSHQVTQMGQEVILRCVPISNHLYFYWYRQILGQKVEFLVSFYNNEISEKSEIFDDQFSVERPDGSNFTLKIRSTKLEDSAMYFCASSEEGGGYGYTFGSGTRLTVV.

Regarding this clone: The read ends 3 residues before the CDR3 terminus; that terminus is restored from the germline J gene. The rearrangement links TRBV12-5 to TRBJ2-2, with TRBD1 identical over 10 bases. V gave up 7 bases and J gave up 5 bases; unmatched junction bases: 7. Germline CDR1 is LGHNT and CDR2 is FRNRAP. The CDR3 covers 15 residues. The CDR3 sequence: CASAPDRGLTGELFF. CDR3 bases read: TGTGCTAGTGCCCCCGACAGGGGGCTAACCGGGGAG.